These T cell receptor beta chains were read from a single sample in a study of beta chain features in type 1 diabetes. The assay was immunoSEQ multiplex PCR, and TCRdb's table has in-frame clones only and misses some. Of a few hundred thousand clones listed, around a quarter are singletons. The sequenced sample was central memory CD4+ T cells from blood. These receptors all come from a man aged 25-45 years in good health. Both conserved end residues are part of each CDR3. Fields, in order: D gene, V gene, clone size, J gene, CDR3 protein, CDR3 DNA. D genes are given only for firm matches. Only some rows state a clone size, as once, few, many or a class for expanded clones.

D gene: NA; V gene: TRBV7-2; clone size: few; J gene: TRBJ1-1; CDR3 protein: CASSSSRGDVRSTEAFF; CDR3 DNA: TGTGCCAGCAGCTCCTCCCGGGGGGACGTTCGGAGCACTGAAGCTTTCTTT
D gene: NA; V gene: TRBV25-1; clone size: NA; J gene: TRBJ2-5; CDR3 protein: CASSAPTGRETQYF; CDR3 DNA: TGTGCCAGCAGTGCTCCGACAGGGAGGGAGACCCAGTACTTC
D gene: NA; V gene: TRBV30; clone size: NA; J gene: TRBJ2-2; CDR3 protein: CAWSVLRAGELFF; CDR3 DNA: TGTGCCTGGAGTGTCCTACGGGCCGGGGAGCTGTTTTTT
D gene: TRBD2; V gene: TRBV4-2; clone size: NA; J gene: TRBJ2-1; CDR3 protein: CASSQEFTSGGIYNEQFF; CDR3 DNA: TGTGCCAGCAGCCAAGAATTCACTAGCGGGGGCATCTACAATGAGCAGTTCTTC
D gene: NA; V gene: TRBV5-6; clone size: NA; J gene: TRBJ2-2; CDR3 protein: CASSLNINTGELFF; CDR3 DNA: TGTGCCAGCAGCTTGAACATTAACACCGGGGAGCTGTTTTTT
D gene: TRBD1; V gene: TRBV29-1; clone size: few; J gene: TRBJ2-4; CDR3 protein: CSVEGTANIQYF; CDR3 DNA: TGCAGCGTCGAAGGGACAGCAAACATTCAGTACTTC
D gene: NA; V gene: TRBV5-1; clone size: many; J gene: TRBJ1-2; CDR3 protein: CASSLQGDYGYTF; CDR3 DNA: TGCGCCAGCAGCTTGCAGGGTGACTATGGCTACACCTTC
D gene: NA; V gene: TRBV7-6; clone size: NA; J gene: TRBJ2-5; CDR3 protein: CASSLEAGRTQYF; CDR3 DNA: TGTGCCAGCAGCTTAGAGGCAGGGAGGACCCAGTACTTC
D gene: NA; V gene: TRBV5-4; clone size: NA; J gene: TRBJ1-1; CDR3 protein: CASSQPGQEAFF; CDR3 DNA: TGTGCCAGCAGCCAGCCGGGACAAGAAGCTTTCTTT
D gene: TRBD2; V gene: TRBV7-6; clone size: few; J gene: TRBJ2-5; CDR3 protein: CASSLGPSGGVEQETQYF; CDR3 DNA: TGTGCCAGCAGCTTAGGGCCTAGCGGGGGGGTCGAACAAGAGACCCAGTACTTC
D gene: TRBD2; V gene: TRBV5-6; clone size: NA; J gene: TRBJ2-7; CDR3 protein: CASSSFTSVYYEQYF; CDR3 DNA: TGTGCCAGCAGCTCCTTCACTAGCGTCTACTACGAGCAGTACTTC
D gene: NA; V gene: TRBV15; clone size: few; J gene: TRBJ2-3; CDR3 protein: CATSPGTISDTQYF; CDR3 DNA: TGTGCCACCAGCCCAGGTACAATCTCAGATACGCAGTATTTT
D gene: TRBD2; V gene: TRBV5-4; clone size: NA; J gene: TRBJ2-1; CDR3 protein: CASSPAVLAGGYSYNEQFF; CDR3 DNA: TGTGCCAGCAGCCCAGCGGTGCTAGCGGGGGGATACTCCTACAATGAGCAGTTCTTC
D gene: TRBD1; V gene: TRBV23-1; clone size: NA; J gene: TRBJ2-6; CDR3 protein: CASSRGTVSSGANVLTF; CDR3 DNA: TGCGCCAGCAGTCGGGGGACAGTATCCTCTGGGGCCAACGTCCTGACTTTC
D gene: NA; V gene: TRBV29-1; clone size: NA; J gene: TRBJ2-1; CDR3 protein: CSVDPLMNNEQFF; CDR3 DNA: TGCAGCGTTGACCCCTTGATGAACAATGAGCAGTTCTTC
D gene: NA; V gene: TRBV6-5; clone size: NA; J gene: TRBJ2-5; CDR3 protein: CASTQDSQETQYF; CDR3 DNA: TGTGCCAGCACTCAGGACAGCCAAGAGACCCAGTACTTC
D gene: TRBD1; V gene: TRBV6-1; clone size: NA; J gene: TRBJ2-6; CDR3 protein: CASSGQGQSSGANVLTF; CDR3 DNA: TGTGCCAGCAGTGGACAGGGCCAGAGCTCTGGGGCCAACGTCCTGACTTTC
D gene: TRBD2; V gene: TRBV11-2; clone size: NA; J gene: TRBJ2-7; CDR3 protein: CASSRGASGITYEQYF; CDR3 DNA: TGTGCCAGCAGCCGAGGGGCTAGCGGGATCACCTACGAGCAGTACTTC
D gene: NA; V gene: TRBV5-4; clone size: NA; J gene: TRBJ1-2; CDR3 protein: CASSIRTDYGYTF; CDR3 DNA: TGTGCCAGCAGCATCAGGACAGACTATGGCTACACCTTC
D gene: TRBD1; V gene: TRBV30; clone size: NA; J gene: TRBJ1-2; CDR3 protein: CAWRVRGPYYTF; CDR3 DNA: TGTGCCTGGAGGGTCAGGGGGCCTTACTACACCTTC
D gene: NA; V gene: TRBV2; clone size: NA; J gene: TRBJ2-7; CDR3 protein: CASSEGSHSYEQYF; CDR3 DNA: TGTGCCAGCAGTGAAGGCAGCCACTCCTACGAGCAGTACTTC
D gene: TRBD2; V gene: TRBV9; clone size: many; J gene: TRBJ2-2; CDR3 protein: CATSSGRDTGELFF; CDR3 DNA: TGTGCCACCTCAAGCGGGAGGGACACCGGGGAGCTGTTTTTT
D gene: NA; V gene: TRBV2; clone size: NA; J gene: TRBJ1-1; CDR3 protein: CASSERGRTEAFF; CDR3 DNA: TGTGCCAGCAGTGAAAGGGGTAGGACTGAAGCTTTCTTT
D gene: NA; V gene: TRBV29-1; clone size: few; J gene: TRBJ2-1; CDR3 protein: CSVAPQGSYNEQFF; CDR3 DNA: TGCAGCGTCGCCCCTCAGGGATCCTACAATGAGCAGTTCTTC
D gene: TRBD1; V gene: TRBV23-1; clone size: NA; J gene: TRBJ1-1; CDR3 protein: CASSQFCPGQTNTEAFF; CDR3 DNA: TGCGCCAGCAGTCAATTTTGCCCGGGACAGACCAACACTGAAGCTTTCTTT
D gene: TRBD2; V gene: TRBV29-1; clone size: NA; J gene: TRBJ2-5; CDR3 protein: CSVEDAGGPKTQYF; CDR3 DNA: TGCAGCGTTGAAGATGCGGGGGGGCCTAAGACCCAGTACTTC
D gene: NA; V gene: TRBV11-2; clone size: NA; J gene: TRBJ2-1; CDR3 protein: CASSKGQSSYNEQFF; CDR3 DNA: TGTGCCAGCAGTAAAGGACAGTCCTCCTACAATGAGCAGTTCTTC
D gene: TRBD2; V gene: TRBV4-3; clone size: few; J gene: TRBJ2-5; CDR3 protein: CASSQGGGGSETQYF; CDR3 DNA: TGCGCCAGCAGCCAAGGCGGCGGGGGATCAGAGACCCAGTACTTC
D gene: TRBD2; V gene: TRBV4-1; clone size: NA; J gene: TRBJ2-1; CDR3 protein: CASSQKGLAGINEQFF; CDR3 DNA: TGCGCCAGCAGCCAAAAAGGACTAGCGGGAATAAATGAGCAGTTCTTC
D gene: NA; V gene: TRBV30; clone size: NA; J gene: TRBJ2-6; CDR3 protein: CAWDRSSGANVLTF; CDR3 DNA: TGTGCCTGGGACAGGAGCTCTGGGGCCAACGTCCTGACTTTC
D gene: NA; V gene: TRBV11-2; clone size: NA; J gene: TRBJ2-3; CDR3 protein: CASSLDLLLTDTQYF; CDR3 DNA: TGTGCCAGCAGCTTAGATCTGCTACTCACAGATACGCAGTATTTT
D gene: NA; V gene: TRBV6-1; clone size: NA; J gene: TRBJ2-1; CDR3 protein: CATRDTSYNEQFF; CDR3 DNA: TGTGCCACCCGGGACACCTCCTACAATGAGCAGTTCTTC
D gene: NA; V gene: TRBV6-5; clone size: NA; J gene: TRBJ1-1; CDR3 protein: CASSYYRADTEAFF; CDR3 DNA: TGTGCCAGCAGTTACTACAGGGCGGACACTGAAGCTTTCTTT
D gene: NA; V gene: TRBV28; clone size: few; J gene: TRBJ2-7; CDR3 protein: CASSLGAYEQYF; CDR3 DNA: TGTGCCAGCAGTTTGGGGGCCTACGAGCAGTACTTC
D gene: NA; V gene: TRBV7-2; clone size: NA; J gene: TRBJ2-4; CDR3 protein: CASSLGGLPYF; CDR3 DNA: TGTGCCAGCAGCTTAGGAGGTCTACCGTACTTC
D gene: NA; V gene: TRBV29-1; clone size: NA; J gene: TRBJ2-1; CDR3 protein: CSVEGWGLSYNEQFF; CDR3 DNA: TGCAGCGTTGAAGGGTGGGGGCTCTCCTACAATGAGCAGTTCTTC
D gene: NA; V gene: TRBV30; clone size: many; J gene: TRBJ2-2; CDR3 protein: CAWSFGGRTGELFF; CDR3 DNA: TGTGCCTGGAGTTTTGGAGGGAGGACCGGGGAGCTGTTTTTT
D gene: NA; V gene: TRBV9; clone size: NA; J gene: TRBJ2-5; CDR3 protein: CASSVGGAAQETQYF; CDR3 DNA: TGTGCCAGCAGCGTAGGTGGGGCGGCCCAAGAGACCCAGTACTTC
D gene: NA; V gene: TRBV15; clone size: few; J gene: TRBJ2-5; CDR3 protein: CATSRVGQKETQYF; CDR3 DNA: TGTGCCACCAGCAGAGTTGGCCAGAAAGAGACCCAGTACTTC
D gene: TRBD2; V gene: TRBV30; clone size: many; J gene: TRBJ2-3; CDR3 protein: CAWRSTSGRNTQYF; CDR3 DNA: TGTGCCTGGAGGTCCACTAGCGGGAGAAATACGCAGTATTTT
D gene: NA; V gene: TRBV5-1; clone size: NA; J gene: TRBJ1-1; CDR3 protein: CASRGPKNTEAFF; CDR3 DNA: TGCGCCAGCAGAGGACCCAAAAACACTGAAGCTTTCTTT
D gene: TRBD1; V gene: TRBV29-1; clone size: NA; J gene: TRBJ2-7; CDR3 protein: CSVMGQGGSYEQYF; CDR3 DNA: TGCAGCGTTATGGGACAGGGGGGCTCCTACGAGCAGTACTTC
D gene: TRBD1; V gene: TRBV19; clone size: NA; J gene: TRBJ1-5; CDR3 protein: CASSIIGRGRMTENQPQHF; CDR3 DNA: TGTGCCAGTAGTATCATCGGCAGGGGGCGAATGACCGAGAATCAGCCCCAGCATTTT
D gene: NA; V gene: TRBV14; clone size: NA; J gene: TRBJ2-3; CDR3 protein: CASSQGRSGSTDTQYF; CDR3 DNA: TGTGCCAGCAGCCAAGGCCGTAGCGGAAGCACAGATACGCAGTATTTT
D gene: TRBD2; V gene: TRBV19; clone size: few; J gene: TRBJ2-7; CDR3 protein: CASRPGGGPNYEQYF; CDR3 DNA: TGTGCCAGTAGGCCGGGCGGGGGGCCCAACTACGAGCAGTACTTC
D gene: NA; V gene: TRBV4-3; clone size: NA; J gene: TRBJ2-5; CDR3 protein: CASSQDYGPGQPGAQYF; CDR3 DNA: TGCGCCAGCAGCCAAGATTACGGACCCGGGCAGCCCGGGGCCCAGTACTTC
D gene: TRBD1; V gene: TRBV29-1; clone size: few; J gene: TRBJ1-5; CDR3 protein: CSVSGTEGRYSNQPQHF; CDR3 DNA: TGCAGCGTTTCCGGGACAGAAGGCCGATATAGCAATCAGCCCCAGCATTTT
D gene: TRBD1; V gene: TRBV5-1; clone size: NA; J gene: TRBJ2-7; CDR3 protein: CASSFGGTGYYEQYF; CDR3 DNA: TGCGCCAGCAGCTTTGGTGGGACAGGGTACTACGAGCAGTACTTC
D gene: TRBD2; V gene: TRBV2; clone size: few; J gene: TRBJ2-3; CDR3 protein: CASKASGSTDTQYF; CDR3 DNA: TGTGCCAGCAAGGCTAGCGGGAGCACAGATACGCAGTATTTT
D gene: NA; V gene: TRBV7-9; clone size: NA; J gene: TRBJ2-3; CDR3 protein: CASSLAREQSTDTQYF; CDR3 DNA: TGTGCCAGCAGCTTAGCGCGGGAACAGAGCACAGATACGCAGTATTTT